Sequencing of this T cell receptor beta chain was carried out in a study of beta chain features in type 1 diabetes. Study results and caveats: Across all four CD4+ subsets, people with type 1 diabetes showed modestly shorter TCRB CDR3s. For type 1 diabetes patients, VDJ junctions showed fewer insertions and more deletions.

Trimming pared 8 bases from V and 1 base from J, leaving 5 bases between. The CDR3 loop spans 11 amino acids. In germline, CDR1 is MNHNS, CDR2 SASEGT. Concerning this clone: Its antigen is not identified. Other DNA sequences of this sample code for an identical CDR3.

cDNA synthesis used the whole RNA isolate, giving expressed TCRB sequences. Repertoires were generated with immunoSEQ multiplex PCR, while TCRdb's copy carries only in-frame clones and drops some. The data hold some 360,000 clones, with over 9% observed a single time. Input material: central memory CD4+ T cells from blood. This chain links TRBV6-1 with TRBJ1-1; D uncertain. The source is a man aged 25-40 years with type 1 diabetes. In DNA, the CDR3 is TGTGCCAGCCGAGAGAACACTGAAGCTTTCTTT. Encoded protein: CASRENTEAFF.